This record covers a single TCR beta chain. Its antigen is still unknown. Sequencing libraries for TCR beta were prepared with iRepertoire HTBI primers and Arm-PCR of CDR3 regions. Per the original data handling: Across all samples, just over 60 TRBV segments and 14 TRBJ segments were identified. TCRdb itself ran the multiplex PCR reads through MiXCR, one entry per CDR3 protein. The V and J calls come from TCRdb's annotation, not from the publication. The sample lists approximately 310,000 distinct CDR3 sequences, approximately 20% seen once, with less than 40% in the top ten. The data were obtained in a study of regulatory T cells in long-lasting Graves disease. Findings and limits, study-wide: Persistent disease was associated with favored TRBV28 usage and with favored use of TRBJ1-2 and TRBJ2-5. The number of shared public clonotypes was higher in persistent patients (about 2,700) than new patients (around 890).

Germline loops: CDR1 LGHDT, CDR2 YNNKEL (reference sequence). This CDR3 comprises 17 residues. V was trimmed by 1 base and J by 0 bases, leaving 10 bases between them. Time point of the sample: newly diagnosed GD, antithyroid drugs for less than 3 months. Generation of the TCR library employed RNA extracted from PBMCs. The chain links TRBV3-1 to TRBJ2-6; D is unresolved. This material consisted of peripheral blood mononuclear cells (PBMCs), taken at new diagnosis, from a patient treated with antithyroid drugs. The clonotype was recovered from a female donor with Graves disease. This CDR3 is CASSQVGLISGANVLTF. The CDR3 DNA follows: TGTGCCAGCAGCCAAGTAGGCCTCATCTCTGGGGCCAACGTCCTGACTTTC.